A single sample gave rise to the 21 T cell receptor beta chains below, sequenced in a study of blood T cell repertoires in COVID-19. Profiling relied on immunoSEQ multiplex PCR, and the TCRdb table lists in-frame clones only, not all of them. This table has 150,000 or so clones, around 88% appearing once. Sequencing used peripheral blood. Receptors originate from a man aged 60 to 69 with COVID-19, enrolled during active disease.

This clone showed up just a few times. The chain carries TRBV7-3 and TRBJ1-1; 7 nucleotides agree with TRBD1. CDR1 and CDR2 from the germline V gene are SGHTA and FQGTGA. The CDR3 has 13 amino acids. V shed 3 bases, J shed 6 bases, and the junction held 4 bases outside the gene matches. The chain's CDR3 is CASSFRQGSEAFF. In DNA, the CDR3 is TGTGCCAGCAGCTTCCGACAGGGTTCTGAAGCTTTCTTT.

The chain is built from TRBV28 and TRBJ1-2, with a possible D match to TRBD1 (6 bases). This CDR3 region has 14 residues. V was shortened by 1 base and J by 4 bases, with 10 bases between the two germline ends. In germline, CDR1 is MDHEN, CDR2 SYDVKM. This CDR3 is CASSLSGQIYGYTF. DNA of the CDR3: TGTGCCAGCAGTTTATCGGGACAAATCTATGGCTACACCTTC.

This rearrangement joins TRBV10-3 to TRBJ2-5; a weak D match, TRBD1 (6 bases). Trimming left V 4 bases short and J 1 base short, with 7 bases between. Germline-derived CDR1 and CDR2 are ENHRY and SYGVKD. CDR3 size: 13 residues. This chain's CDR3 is CAISGGLQETQYF. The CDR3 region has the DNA TGTGCCATCAGTGGGGGGCTCCAAGAGACCCAGTACTTC.

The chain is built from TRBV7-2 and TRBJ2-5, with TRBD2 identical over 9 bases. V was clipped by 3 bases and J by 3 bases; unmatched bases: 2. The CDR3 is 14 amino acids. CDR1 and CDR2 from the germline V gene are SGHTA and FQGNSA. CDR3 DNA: TGTGCCAGCAGCTTGGGACTAGCAAAAGAGACCCAGTACTTC. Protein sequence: CASSLGLAKETQYF.

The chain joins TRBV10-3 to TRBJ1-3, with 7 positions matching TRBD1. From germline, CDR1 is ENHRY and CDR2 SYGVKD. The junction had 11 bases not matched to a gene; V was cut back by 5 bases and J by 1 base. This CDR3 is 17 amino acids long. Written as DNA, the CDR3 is TGTGCCATCAGTAGAAGAACAGGGGTTGGGTCTGGAAACACCATATATTTT. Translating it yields CAISRRTGVGSGNTIYF.

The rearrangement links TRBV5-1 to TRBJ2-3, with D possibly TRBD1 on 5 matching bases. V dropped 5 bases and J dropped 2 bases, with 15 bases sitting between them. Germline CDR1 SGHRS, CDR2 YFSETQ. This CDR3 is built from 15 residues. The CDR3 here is CASRLQGSHTDTQYF. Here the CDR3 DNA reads TGCGCCAGCAGACTTCAGGGATCTCACACAGATACGCAGTATTTT.

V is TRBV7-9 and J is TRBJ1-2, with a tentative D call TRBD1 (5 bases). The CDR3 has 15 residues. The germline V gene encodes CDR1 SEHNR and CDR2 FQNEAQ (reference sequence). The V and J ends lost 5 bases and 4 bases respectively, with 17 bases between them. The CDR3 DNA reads TGTGCCAGCAGCCCCCTGGACCCAAGGGGCTATGGCTACACCTTC. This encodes CASSPLDPRGYGYTF.

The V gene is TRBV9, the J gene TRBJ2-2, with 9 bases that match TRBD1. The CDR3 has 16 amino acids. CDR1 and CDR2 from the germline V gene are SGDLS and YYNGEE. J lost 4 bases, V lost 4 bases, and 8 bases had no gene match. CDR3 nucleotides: TGTGCCAGCAGCCCAACCGGGACAGGGCTCACCGGGGAGCTGTTTTTT. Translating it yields CASSPTGTGLTGELFF.

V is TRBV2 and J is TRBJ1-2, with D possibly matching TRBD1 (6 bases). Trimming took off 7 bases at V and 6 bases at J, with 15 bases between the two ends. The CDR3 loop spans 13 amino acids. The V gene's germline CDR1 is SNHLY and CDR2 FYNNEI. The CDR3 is CASKGTRDDGYTF. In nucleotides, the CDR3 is TGTGCCAGCAAAGGGACACGGGACGATGGCTACACCTTC.

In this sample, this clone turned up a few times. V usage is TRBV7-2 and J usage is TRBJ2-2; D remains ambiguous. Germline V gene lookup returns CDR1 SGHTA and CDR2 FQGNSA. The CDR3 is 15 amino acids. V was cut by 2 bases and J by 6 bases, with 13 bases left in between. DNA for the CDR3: TGTGCCAGCAGCTTAAAGATCCGCGGAGCCGGGGAGCTGTTTTTT. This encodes CASSLKIRGAGELFF.

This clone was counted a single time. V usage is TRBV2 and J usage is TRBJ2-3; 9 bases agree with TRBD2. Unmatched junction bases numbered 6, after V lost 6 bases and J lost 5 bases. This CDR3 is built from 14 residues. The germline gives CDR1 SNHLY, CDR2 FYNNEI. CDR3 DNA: TGTGCCAGCAGCCCTAGCGGGGTGAAAGATACGCAGTATTTT. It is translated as CASSPSGVKDTQYF.

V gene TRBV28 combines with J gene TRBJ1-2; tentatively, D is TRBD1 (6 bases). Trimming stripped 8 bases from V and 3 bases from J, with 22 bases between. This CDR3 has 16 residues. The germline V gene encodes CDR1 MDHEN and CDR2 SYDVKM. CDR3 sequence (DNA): TGTGCCAGCGTTTTCTCACAGGGAGGGCCCTACTATGGCTACACCTTC. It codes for CASVFSQGGPYYGYTF.

CDR3 protein: CASSPADRDGQPQHF. The CDR3 DNA reads TGTGCCAGCTCACCGGCGGACAGGGACGGACAGCCCCAGCATTTT. The rearrangement uses TRBV18 and TRBJ1-5; 8 nucleotides align to TRBD1. Unmatched junction bases numbered 8, after V lost 3 bases and J lost 7 bases. Germline V gene sequence: CDR1 KGHSH, CDR2 LQKENI. The CDR3 is 15 amino acids.

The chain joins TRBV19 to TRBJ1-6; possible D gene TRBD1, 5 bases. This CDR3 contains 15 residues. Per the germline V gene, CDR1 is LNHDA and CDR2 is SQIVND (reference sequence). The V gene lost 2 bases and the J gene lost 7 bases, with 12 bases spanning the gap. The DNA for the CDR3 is TGTGCCAGTAGTATAAAAGACAGCTCGAATTCACCCCTCCACTTT. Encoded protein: CASSIKDSSNSPLHF.

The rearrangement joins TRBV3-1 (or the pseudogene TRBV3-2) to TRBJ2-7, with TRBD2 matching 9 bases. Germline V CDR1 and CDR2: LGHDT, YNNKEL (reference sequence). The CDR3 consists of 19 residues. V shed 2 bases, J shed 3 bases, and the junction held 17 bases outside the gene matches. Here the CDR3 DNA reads TGTGCCAGCAGCCAACAACCTTTGGCGGGGGGGTATGTTAGCTACGAGCAGTACTTC. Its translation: CASSQQPLAGGYVSYEQYF.

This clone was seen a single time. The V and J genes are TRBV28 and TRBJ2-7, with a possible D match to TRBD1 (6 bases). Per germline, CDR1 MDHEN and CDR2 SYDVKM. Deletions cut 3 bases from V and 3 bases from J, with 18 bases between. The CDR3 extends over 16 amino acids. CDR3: CASSFPLRGSSYEQYF. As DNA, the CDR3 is TGTGCCAGCAGTTTCCCCCTCAGGGGATCGAGCTACGAGCAGTACTTC. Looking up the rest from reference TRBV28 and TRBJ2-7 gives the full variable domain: DVKVTQSSRYLVKRTGEKVFLECVQDMDHENMFWYRQDPGLGLRLIYFSYDVKMKEKGDIPEGYSVSREKKERFSLILESASTNQTSMYLCASSFPLRGSSYEQYFGPGTRLTVT.

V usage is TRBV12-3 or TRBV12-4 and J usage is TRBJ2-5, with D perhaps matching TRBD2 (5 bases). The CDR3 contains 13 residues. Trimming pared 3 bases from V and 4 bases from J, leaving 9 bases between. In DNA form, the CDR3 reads TGTGCCAGCAGTTTTCGGCGGGCAGAGACCCAGTACTTC. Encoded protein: CASSFRRAETQYF.

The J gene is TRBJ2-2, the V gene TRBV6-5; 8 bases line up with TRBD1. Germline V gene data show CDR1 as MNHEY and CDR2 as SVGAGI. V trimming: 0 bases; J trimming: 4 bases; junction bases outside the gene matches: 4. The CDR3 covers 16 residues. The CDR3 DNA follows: TGTGCCAGCAGTTACTCGGGACAGGTTCGCACCGGGGAGCTGTTTTTT. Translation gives CASSYSGQVRTGELFF.

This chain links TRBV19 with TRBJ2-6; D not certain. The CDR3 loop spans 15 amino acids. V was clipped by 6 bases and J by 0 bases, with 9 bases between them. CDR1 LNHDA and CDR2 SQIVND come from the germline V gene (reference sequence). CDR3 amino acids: CASRPSFSGANVLTF. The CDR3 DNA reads TGTGCCAGTAGGCCGAGTTTCTCTGGGGCCAACGTCCTGACTTTC.

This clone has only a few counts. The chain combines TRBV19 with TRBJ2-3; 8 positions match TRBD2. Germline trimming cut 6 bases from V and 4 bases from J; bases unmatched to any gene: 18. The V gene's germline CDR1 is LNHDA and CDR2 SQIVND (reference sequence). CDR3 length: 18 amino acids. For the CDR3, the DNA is TGTGCCAGTAGCGGCTTAGTAGCGGGGCCCGGCGGGGCAGATACGCAGTATTTT. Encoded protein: CASSGLVAGPGGADTQYF. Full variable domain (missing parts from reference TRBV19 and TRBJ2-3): DGGITQSPKYLFRKEGQNVTLSCEQNLNHDAMYWYRQDPGQGLRLIYYSQIVNDFQKGDIAEGYSVSREKKESFPLTVTSAQKNPTAFYLCASSGLVAGPGGADTQYFGPGTRLTVL.

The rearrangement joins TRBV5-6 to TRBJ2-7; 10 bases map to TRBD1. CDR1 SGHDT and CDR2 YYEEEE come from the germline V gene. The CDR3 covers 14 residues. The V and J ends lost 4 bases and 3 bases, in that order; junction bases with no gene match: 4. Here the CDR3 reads CASSQGTGVYEQYF. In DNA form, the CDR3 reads TGTGCCAGCAGCCAAGGGACAGGGGTCTACGAGCAGTACTTC.